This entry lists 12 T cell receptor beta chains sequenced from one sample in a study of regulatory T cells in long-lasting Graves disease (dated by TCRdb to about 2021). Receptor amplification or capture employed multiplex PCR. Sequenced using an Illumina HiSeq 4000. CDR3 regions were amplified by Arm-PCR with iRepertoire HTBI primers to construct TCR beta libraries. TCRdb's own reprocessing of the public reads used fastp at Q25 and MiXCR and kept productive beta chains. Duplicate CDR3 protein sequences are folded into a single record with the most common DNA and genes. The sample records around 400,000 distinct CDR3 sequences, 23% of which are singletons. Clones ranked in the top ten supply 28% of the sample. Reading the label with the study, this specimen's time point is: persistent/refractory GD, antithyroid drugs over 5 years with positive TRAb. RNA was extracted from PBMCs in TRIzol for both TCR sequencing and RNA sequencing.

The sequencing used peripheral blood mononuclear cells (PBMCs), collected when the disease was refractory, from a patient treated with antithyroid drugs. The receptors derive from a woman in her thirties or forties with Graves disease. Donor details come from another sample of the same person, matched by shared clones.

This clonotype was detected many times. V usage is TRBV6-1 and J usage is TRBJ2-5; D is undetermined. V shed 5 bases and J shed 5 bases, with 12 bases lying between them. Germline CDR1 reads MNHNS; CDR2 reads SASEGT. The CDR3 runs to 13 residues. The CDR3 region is CASSTLLGETQYF. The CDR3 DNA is TGTGCCAGCAGTACCCTCCTGGGTGAGACCCAGTACTTC.

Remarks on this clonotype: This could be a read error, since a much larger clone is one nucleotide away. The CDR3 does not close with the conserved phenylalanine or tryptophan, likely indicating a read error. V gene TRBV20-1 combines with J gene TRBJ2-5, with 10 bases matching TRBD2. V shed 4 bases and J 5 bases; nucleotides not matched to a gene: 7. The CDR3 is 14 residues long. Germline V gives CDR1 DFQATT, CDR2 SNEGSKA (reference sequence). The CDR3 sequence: CSANLAGVRETQYL. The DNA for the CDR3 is TGCAGTGCTAACCTAGCGGGAGTTCGGGAGACCCAGTACCTC.

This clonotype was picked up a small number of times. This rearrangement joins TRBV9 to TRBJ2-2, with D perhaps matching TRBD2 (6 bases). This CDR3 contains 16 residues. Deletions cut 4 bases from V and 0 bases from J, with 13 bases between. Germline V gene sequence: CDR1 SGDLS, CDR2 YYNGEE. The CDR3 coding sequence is TGTGCCAGCAGCCAAATAGCGGATACGAACACCGGGGAGCTGTTTTTT. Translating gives CASSQIADTNTGELFF.

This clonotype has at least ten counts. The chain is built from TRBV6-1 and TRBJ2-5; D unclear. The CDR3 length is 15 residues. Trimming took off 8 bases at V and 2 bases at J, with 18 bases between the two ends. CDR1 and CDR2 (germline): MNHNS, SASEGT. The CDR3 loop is CASRVWKIEQETQYF. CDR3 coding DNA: TGTGCCAGCCGAGTCTGGAAAATAGAACAAGAGACCCAGTACTTC.

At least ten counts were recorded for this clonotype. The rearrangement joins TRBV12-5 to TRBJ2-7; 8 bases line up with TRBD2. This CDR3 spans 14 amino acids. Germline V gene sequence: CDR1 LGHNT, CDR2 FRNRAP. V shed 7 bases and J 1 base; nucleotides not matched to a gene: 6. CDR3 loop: CASAESGGSYEQYF. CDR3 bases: TGTGCTAGTGCCGAGAGCGGGGGTTCCTACGAGCAGTACTTC. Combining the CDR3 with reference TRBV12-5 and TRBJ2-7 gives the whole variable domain DARVTQTPRHKVTEMGQEVTMRCQPILGHNTVFWYRQTMMQGLELLAYFRNRAPLDDSGMPKDRFSAEMPDATLATLKIQPSEPRDSAVYFCASAESGGSYEQYFGPGTRLTVT.

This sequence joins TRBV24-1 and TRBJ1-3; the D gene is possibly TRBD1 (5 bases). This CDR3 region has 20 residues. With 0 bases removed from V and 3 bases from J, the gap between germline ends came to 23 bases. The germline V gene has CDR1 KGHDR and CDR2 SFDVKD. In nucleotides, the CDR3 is TGTGCCACCAGTGATTTGACGGGGCGGCATTTAATCGATAGTGGAAACACCATATATTTT. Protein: CATSDLTGRHLIDSGNTIYF.

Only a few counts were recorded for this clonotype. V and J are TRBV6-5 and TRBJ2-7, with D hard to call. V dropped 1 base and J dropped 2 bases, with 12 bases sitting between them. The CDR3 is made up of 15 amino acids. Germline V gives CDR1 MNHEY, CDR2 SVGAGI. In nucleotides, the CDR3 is TGTGCCAGCAGTTACTTCGCAGAAGTTACCTACGAGCAGTACTTC. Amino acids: CASSYFAEVTYEQYF.

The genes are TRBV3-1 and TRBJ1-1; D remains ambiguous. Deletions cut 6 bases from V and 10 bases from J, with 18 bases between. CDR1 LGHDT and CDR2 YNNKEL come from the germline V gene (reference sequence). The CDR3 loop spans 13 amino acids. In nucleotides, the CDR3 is TGTGCCAGCAGTTCCAGTATGAACAAGGGAGCTTTCTTT. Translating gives CASSSSMNKGAFF.

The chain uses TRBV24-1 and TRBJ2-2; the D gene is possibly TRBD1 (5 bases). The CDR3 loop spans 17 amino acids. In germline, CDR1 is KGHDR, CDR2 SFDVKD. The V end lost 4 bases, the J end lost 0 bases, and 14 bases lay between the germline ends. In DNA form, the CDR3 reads TGTGCCACCAGTGACGTATCATCAGGGCCGAACACCGGGGAGCTGTTTTTT. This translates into CATSDVSSGPNTGELFF.

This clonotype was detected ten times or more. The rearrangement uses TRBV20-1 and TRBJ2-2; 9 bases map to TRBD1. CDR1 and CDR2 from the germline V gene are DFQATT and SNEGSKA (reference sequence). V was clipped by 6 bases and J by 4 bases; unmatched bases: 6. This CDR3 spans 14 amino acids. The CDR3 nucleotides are TGCAGTGCCTACAGGGGGCGAGGCACCGGGGAGCTGTTTTTT. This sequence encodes CSAYRGRGTGELFF.

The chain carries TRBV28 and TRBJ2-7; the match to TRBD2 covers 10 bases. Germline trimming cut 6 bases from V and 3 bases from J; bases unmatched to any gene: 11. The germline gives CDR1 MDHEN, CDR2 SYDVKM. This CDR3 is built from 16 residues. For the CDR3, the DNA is TGTGCCAGCAGCCAAGCCGCTAGCGGGAGTTTCTACGAGCAGTACTTC. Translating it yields CASSQAASGSFYEQYF. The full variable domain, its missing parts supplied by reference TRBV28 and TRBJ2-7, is DVKVTQSSRYLVKRTGEKVFLECVQDMDHENMFWYRQDPGLGLRLIYFSYDVKMKEKGDIPEGYSVSREKKERFSLILESASTNQTSMYLCASSQAASGSFYEQYFGPGTRLTVT.

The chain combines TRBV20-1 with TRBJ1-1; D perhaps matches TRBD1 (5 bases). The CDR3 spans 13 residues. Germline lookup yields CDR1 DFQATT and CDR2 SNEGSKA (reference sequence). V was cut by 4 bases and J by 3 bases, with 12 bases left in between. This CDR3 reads CSATTGIYTEAFF. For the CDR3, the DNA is TGCAGTGCTACCACAGGAATTTACACTGAAGCTTTCTTT.